The 23 T cell receptor beta chains in this list originate from one sample, sequenced in a study of blood T cell repertoires in COVID-19. Measured with immunoSEQ multiplex PCR; TCRdb has only the in-frame clones, and not every one. The table has 150,000 to 200,000 clones, about 80% seen once. Sequenced sample: peripheral blood. The receptors originated from a human donor with acute or convalescent COVID-19. The donor label of this sample is uncertain.

The chain couples TRBV25-1 to TRBJ1-2; D might be TRBD1 (5 bases). Deletions cut 1 base from V and 6 bases from J, with 12 bases between. The CDR3 sequence is 14 residues long. Germline lookup yields CDR1 MGHDK and CDR2 SYGVNS. In DNA form, the CDR3 reads TGTGCCAGCAGTGAATCAGGGTCGCACGATGGCTACACCTTC. Its translation: CASSESGSHDGYTF.

The genes are TRBV19 and TRBJ1-1; tentative D call: TRBD1 (6 bases). Per germline, CDR1 LNHDA and CDR2 SQIVND (reference sequence). The germline V and J ends were trimmed by 5 bases and 4 bases, with 17 bases remaining between them. The CDR3 loop spans 15 amino acids. CDR3 sequence: CASSPRQVLSTEAFF. The CDR3 DNA reads TGTGCCAGTAGTCCTCGACAGGTACTGAGCACTGAAGCTTTCTTT.

The V and J genes are TRBV11-1 and TRBJ1-1; TRBD1 aligns across 8 bases. V dropped 8 bases and J dropped 1; count of bases not matched to a gene: 12. Germline V gene sequence: CDR1 SGHAT, CDR2 FQDESV (reference sequence). This CDR3 has 16 residues. The CDR3 loop reads CASVSGQAHGNTEAFF. The CDR3 DNA is TGTGCCAGCGTATCGGGACAGGCTCATGGGAACACTGAAGCTTTCTTT.

The chain employs TRBV2 and TRBJ2-1, with 13 positions matching TRBD2. CDR1 and CDR2 from the germline V gene are SNHLY and FYNNEI. Trimming at V came to 4 bases and at J to 7 bases, leaving 4 bases not matched to a gene. CDR3 length: 15 amino acids. The CDR3 region is CASSVLAGGPNEQFF. The DNA for the CDR3 is TGTGCCAGCAGTGTACTAGCGGGAGGGCCTAATGAGCAGTTCTTC.

The chain uses TRBV19 and TRBJ1-2; a possible D gene is TRBD1 (5 bases). The germline CDR1 and CDR2 sequences are LNHDA and SQIVND (reference sequence). The CDR3 extends over 16 amino acids. Between the trimmed V and J ends, which lost 3 bases and 6 bases, there was a span of 20 bases. The CDR3 protein is CASSISATARTNGYTF. The CDR3 coding sequence is TGTGCCAGTAGTATCTCGGCGACAGCTAGGACCAATGGCTACACCTTC. Full variable domain (rest looked up from reference TRBV19 and TRBJ1-2): DGGITQSPKYLFRKEGQNVTLSCEQNLNHDAMYWYRQDPGQGLRLIYYSQIVNDFQKGDIAEGYSVSREKKESFPLTVTSAQKNPTAFYLCASSISATARTNGYTFGSGTRLTVV.

This sequence joins TRBV5-4 and TRBJ2-3; D is ambiguous. Germline assignment: CDR1 SGHNT and CDR2 YYREEE (reference sequence). The CDR3 covers 15 residues. V shed 0 bases and J shed 6 bases, with 14 bases lying between them. CDR3 bases: TGTGCCAGCAGCTTGGATTCTAGAGAATTCGATACGCAGTATTTT. Protein sequence: CASSLDSREFDTQYF.

This clone was observed a few times. The chain employs TRBV9 and TRBJ1-2; D ambiguous. Germline lookup yields CDR1 SGDLS and CDR2 YYNGEE. This CDR3 spans 12 amino acids. Trimming took 4 bases from V and 9 from J, leaving 13 bases between them. CDR3: CASSITSGRYTF. CDR3 in DNA: TGTGCCAGCAGCATAACAAGTGGTCGCTACACCTTC.

The rearrangement links TRBV18 to TRBJ2-6; D gene unclear. This CDR3 has 16 amino acids. V lost 4 bases and J 0 bases, leaving 10 bases between the germline ends. Germline V gene data show CDR1 as KGHSH and CDR2 as LQKENI. The CDR3 here is CASSLNPGSGANVLTF. DNA for the CDR3: TGTGCCAGCTCACTAAATCCAGGCTCTGGGGCCAACGTCCTGACTTTC.

The chain links TRBV18 to TRBJ1-2, with unresolved D. Germline assignment: CDR1 KGHSH and CDR2 LQKENI. Trimming took off 3 bases at V and 0 bases at J, with 26 bases between the two ends. This CDR3 contains 20 residues. CDR3 coding DNA: TGTGCCAGCTCACCCACAACCACTGGACTCCTCCCTCAATCTAACTATGGCTACACCTTC. It specifies CASSPTTTGLLPQSNYGYTF.

The CDR3, as DNA: TGTGCCAGCAGCTTAGGACTACTAATTGAGCAGTTCTTC. Translating gives CASSLGLLIEQFF. This chain connects TRBV7-2 to TRBJ2-1; tentatively, D is TRBD2 (5 bases). Germline loops: CDR1 SGHTA, CDR2 FQGNSA. V lost 1 base and J lost 9, with 10 bases in between. CDR3 size: 13 residues.

This chain links TRBV28 with TRBJ2-2, with D possibly being TRBD2 (5 bases). From germline, CDR1 is MDHEN and CDR2 SYDVKM. V was trimmed by 2 bases and J by 2 bases, leaving 9 bases between them. There are 15 residues in the CDR3. The CDR3 reads CASSLEGPNTGELFF. CDR3 bases: TGTGCCAGCAGTTTAGAGGGTCCCAACACCGGGGAGCTGTTTTTT.

The genes are TRBV5-5 and TRBJ2-1; the match to TRBD2 covers 8 bases. Looked up from germline, CDR1 is SGHKS and CDR2 is YYEKEE (reference sequence). Trimming cost V 4 bases and J 0 bases; bases outside gene matches: 6. CDR3 length: 16 residues. The CDR3 loop is CASSTLAGSSYNEQFF. CDR3 nucleotide sequence: TGTGCCAGCAGCACCTTAGCGGGGAGCTCCTACAATGAGCAGTTCTTC.

The V and J genes are TRBV10-3 and TRBJ1-5, with D perhaps TRBD1 (6 bases). CDR1 ENHRY and CDR2 SYGVKD come from the germline V gene. V was trimmed by 6 bases and J by 1 base, leaving 10 bases between them. This CDR3 contains 14 residues. The CDR3 DNA reads as TGTGCCATCAGGGATACAGGGAGCAATCAGCCCCAGCATTTT. It specifies CAIRDTGSNQPQHF.

The chain has TRBV2 and TRBJ2-5; 8 nucleotides agree with TRBD1. In germline, CDR1 is SNHLY, CDR2 FYNNEI. The CDR3 is made up of 13 amino acids. The V gene end was trimmed by 8 bases and the J gene end by 5 bases; junction bases not matched to a gene: 7. CDR3 sequence reads: CASGKDRAETQYF. In nucleotides, the CDR3 is TGTGCCAGCGGAAAGGACAGGGCGGAGACCCAGTACTTC. The full variable domain, with the rest looked up from reference TRBV2 and TRBJ2-5, is EPEVTQTPSHQVTQMGQEVILRCVPISNHLYFYWYRQILGQKVEFLVSFYNNEISEKSEIFDDQFSVERPDGSNFTLKIRSTKLEDSAMYFCASGKDRAETQYFGPGTRLLVL.

In its sample, this clone was seen once. J is TRBJ1-4 and V is TRBV3-1 (or the pseudogene TRBV3-2), with D hard to call. Germline CDR1 and CDR2: LGHDT and YNNKEL (reference sequence). V lost 4 bases, J lost 2 bases, and 8 bases lay in between. The CDR3 has 14 amino acids. The CDR3 loop reads CASSRHATNEKLFF. In nucleotides, the CDR3 is TGTGCCAGCAGCCGACATGCGACTAATGAAAAACTGTTTTTT.

J is TRBJ2-2 and V is TRBV5-4; 9 positions agree with TRBD1. In germline, CDR1 is SGHNT, CDR2 YYREEE (reference sequence). With V trimmed by 3 bases and J by 6 bases, 9 bases remained unmatched. The CDR3 runs 16 residues. In nucleotides, the CDR3 is TGTGCCAGCAGCTCACCGGGACAGGGCACCGCCGGGGAGCTGTTTTTT. Its protein is CASSSPGQGTAGELFF.

The table lists this clone with a few counts. The chain uses TRBV14 and TRBJ2-7; TRBD1 agrees at 8 bases. V shed 1 base, J shed 1 base, and the junction held 6 bases outside the gene matches. The CDR3 has 16 amino acids. Germline CDR1 is SGHDN and CDR2 is FVKESK. The CDR3 is CASSQAPGQVSYEQYF. DNA for the CDR3: TGTGCCAGCAGCCAAGCTCCGGGACAGGTATCCTACGAGCAGTACTTC.

This chain links TRBV2 with TRBJ1-5; a possible D gene is TRBD1 (5 bases). In germline, CDR1 is SNHLY, CDR2 FYNNEI. V lost 2 bases to trimming and J lost 0 bases, with 8 bases between them. The CDR3 covers 15 residues. The CDR3 DNA reads as TGTGCCAGCAGTGAATATCAGGGTAGCAATCAGCCCCAGCATTTT. This encodes CASSEYQGSNQPQHF.

V is TRBV10-3 and J is TRBJ1-2; weak D call: TRBD1 (5 bases). From germline, CDR1 is ENHRY and CDR2 SYGVKD. The length of the CDR3 is 14 residues. The V end lost 8 bases, the J end lost 6 bases, and 19 bases lay between the germline ends. The CDR3 DNA reads as TGTGCCATCGGCCCAGATTGGGGGGTCGATGGCTACACCTTC. Protein: CAIGPDWGVDGYTF.

V gene TRBV11-3 combines with J gene TRBJ2-2, with D uncertain. This CDR3 has 13 amino acids. V lost 4 bases, J lost 7 bases, and 10 bases lay in between. The germline V gene has CDR1 SGHNT and CDR2 YENEEA. The CDR3: CASSSPRIGELFF. The CDR3 coding sequence is TGTGCCAGCAGCTCCCCGCGGATCGGGGAGCTGTTTTTT.

The chain joins TRBV19 to TRBJ1-3; unclear D gene. Germline-derived CDR1 and CDR2 are LNHDA and SQIVND (reference sequence). The V end was cut by 5 bases, the J end by 0 bases, with 2 bases between. The CDR3 is 12 amino acids. CDR3 nucleotides: TGTGCCAGTAGTCTCTCTGGAAACACCATATATTTT. Its protein is CASSLSGNTIYF.

V and J are TRBV16 and TRBJ2-1, with 7 bases that match TRBD2. V lost 0 bases and J lost 2; bases outside the gene matches: 4. CDR3 size: 16 residues. The germline gives CDR1 KGHSY, CDR2 FQNENV. The CDR3 DNA is TGTGCCAGCAGCCAATCGAGGGCGGGAGCCTACAATGAGCAGTTCTTC. Translating it yields CASSQSRAGAYNEQFF. Combining the CDR3 with reference TRBV16 and TRBJ2-1 gives the whole variable domain GEEVAQTPKHLVRGEGQKAKLYCAPIKGHSYVFWYQQVLKNEFKFLISFQNENVFDETGMPKERFSAKCLPNSPCSLEIQATKLEDSAVYFCASSQSRAGAYNEQFFGPGTRLTVL.

This sequence joins TRBV9 and TRBJ2-1, with 15 bases identical to TRBD2. The V segment lost 4 bases and the J segment 8 bases; nucleotides outside the gene matches: 7. The CDR3 has 16 amino acids. Germline CDR1 reads SGDLS; CDR2 reads YYNGEE. CDR3 loop: CASSPRTSGRGDEQFF. For the CDR3, the DNA is TGTGCCAGCAGCCCCCGGACTAGCGGGAGGGGCGATGAGCAGTTCTTC.